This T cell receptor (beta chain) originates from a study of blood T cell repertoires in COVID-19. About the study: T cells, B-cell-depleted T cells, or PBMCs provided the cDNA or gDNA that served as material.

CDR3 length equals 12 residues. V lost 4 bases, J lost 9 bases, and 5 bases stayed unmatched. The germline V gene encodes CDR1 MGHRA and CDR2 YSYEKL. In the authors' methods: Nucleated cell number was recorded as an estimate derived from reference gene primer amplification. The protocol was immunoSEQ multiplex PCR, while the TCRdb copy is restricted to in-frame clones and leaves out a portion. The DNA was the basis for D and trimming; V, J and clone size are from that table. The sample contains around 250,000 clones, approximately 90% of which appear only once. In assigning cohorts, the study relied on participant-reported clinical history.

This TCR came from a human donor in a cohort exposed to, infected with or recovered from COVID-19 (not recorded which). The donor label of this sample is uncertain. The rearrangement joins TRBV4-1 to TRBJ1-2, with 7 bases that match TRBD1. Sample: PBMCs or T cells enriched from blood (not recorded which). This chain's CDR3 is CASSPQGESYTF. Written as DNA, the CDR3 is TGCGCCAGCAGCCCTCAGGGGGAGAGCTACACCTTC.